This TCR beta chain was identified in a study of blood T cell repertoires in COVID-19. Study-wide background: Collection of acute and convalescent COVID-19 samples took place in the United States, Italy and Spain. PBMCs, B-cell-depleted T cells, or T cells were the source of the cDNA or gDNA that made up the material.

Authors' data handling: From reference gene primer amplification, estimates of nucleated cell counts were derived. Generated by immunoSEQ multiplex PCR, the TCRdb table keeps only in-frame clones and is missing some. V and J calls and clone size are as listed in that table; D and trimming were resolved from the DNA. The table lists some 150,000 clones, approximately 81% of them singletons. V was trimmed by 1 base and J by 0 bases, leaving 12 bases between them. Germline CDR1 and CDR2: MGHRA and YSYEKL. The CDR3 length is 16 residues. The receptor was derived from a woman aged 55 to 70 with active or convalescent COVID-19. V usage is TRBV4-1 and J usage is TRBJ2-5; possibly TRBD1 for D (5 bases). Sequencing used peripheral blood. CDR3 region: CASSQGGGPYQETQYF. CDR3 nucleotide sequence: TGCGCCAGCAGCCAAGGGGGCGGCCCGTACCAAGAGACCCAGTACTTC.